This T cell receptor (beta chain) emerged from a study of early T cells in non-severe SARS-CoV-2 infection. Germline loops: CDR1 SGHRS, CDR2 YFSETQ. Trimming took 4 bases from V and 3 from J; bases not matched to a gene: 4. The CDR3 sequence is 13 residues long. Molecules of cDNA were individually given unique molecular identifiers that were attached to them. TCRdb recomputed calls from the 5' RACE reads with MiXCR, one row per CDR3 protein. The sample records roughly 40,000 distinct CDR3 sequences, 12% being singletons. This clonotype was observed many times. The sequence was obtained from an adult who was a healthcare worker with PCR-confirmed SARS-CoV-2 infection or an uninfected control (not recorded which). The chain recombines TRBV5-1 with TRBJ2-7, with 7 bases lining up with TRBD1. The source material was whole blood. The CDR3 coding sequence is TGCGCCAGCAGCAGACAGGGAAACTACGAGCAGTACTTC. It codes for CASSRQGNYEQYF. The variable domain in full, with the rest retrieved from reference TRBV5-1 and TRBJ2-7, is KAGVTQTPRYLIKTRGQQVTLSCSPISGHRSVSWYQQTPGQGLQFLFEYFSETQRNKGNFPGRFSGRQFSNSRSEMNVSTLELGDSALYLCASSRQGNYEQYFGPGTRLTVT.